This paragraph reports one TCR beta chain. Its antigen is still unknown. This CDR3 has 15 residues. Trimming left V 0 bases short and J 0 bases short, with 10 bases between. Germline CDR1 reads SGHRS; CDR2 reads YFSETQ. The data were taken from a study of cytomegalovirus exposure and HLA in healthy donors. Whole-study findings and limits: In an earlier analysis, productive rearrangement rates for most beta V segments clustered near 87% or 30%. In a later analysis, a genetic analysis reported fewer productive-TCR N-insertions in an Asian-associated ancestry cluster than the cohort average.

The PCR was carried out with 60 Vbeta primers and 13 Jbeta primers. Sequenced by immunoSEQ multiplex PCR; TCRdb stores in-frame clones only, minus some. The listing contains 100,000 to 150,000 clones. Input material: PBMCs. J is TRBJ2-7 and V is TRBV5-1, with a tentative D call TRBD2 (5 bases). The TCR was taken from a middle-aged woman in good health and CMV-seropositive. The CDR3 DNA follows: TGCGCCAGCAGCTTGGAACTAGTCCACTCCTACGAGCAGTACTTC. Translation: CASSLELVHSYEQYF. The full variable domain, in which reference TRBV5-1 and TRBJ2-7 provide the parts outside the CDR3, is KAGVTQTPRYLIKTRGQQVTLSCSPISGHRSVSWYQQTPGQGLQFLFEYFSETQRNKGNFPGRFSGRQFSNSRSEMNVSTLELGDSALYLCASSLELVHSYEQYFGPGTRLTVT.